This section outlines one T cell receptor (beta chain) sequence together with its context. This specimen comes from a study of untreated major depressive disorder. The method was immunoSEQ multiplex PCR; TCRdb's version includes in-frame clones alone and lacks a portion of them. This table holds over 20,000 clones, around 87% found once. The CDR3 totals 14 residues. Germline assignment: CDR1 SQVTM and CDR2 ANQGSEA. V was cut by 5 bases and J by 1 base, with 11 bases left in between. The V gene is TRBV29-1, the J gene TRBJ2-2; D is tentatively TRBD1 or TRBD2 (5 bases each). Sequences were obtained from CD4+ T cells from PBMCs. The sequence derives from a woman aged 30 to 39 in good health. Here the CDR3 reads CSVYGAGNTGELFF. The CDR3 nucleotides are TGCAGCGTTTACGGGGCAGGGAACACCGGGGAGCTGTTTTTT.